One sample yielded the 5 T cell receptor beta chains listed below, sequenced in a study of CXCR3-negative and CXCR3-positive naive CD8 T cells (dated 2019 in TCRdb). What the study reported, not specific to this receptor: Compared with CXCR3-negative naive cells, CXCR3-positive naive cells had TRB CDR3s with higher hydrophobicity (lower Kidera factor 4), lower energy, and higher strength and volume indices.

The data were produced on a NextSeq 550. The Human TCR Profiling Kit (MiLaboratory) was used to make UMI-labeled 5' RACE TRB cDNA libraries. TCRdb reprocessed the reads and lists each CDR3 protein sequence as a single entry, with no DNA. The table held for this sample gives under 150,000 distinct CDR3 sequences. The ten largest account for 0.5% to 0.75% of the sample. Their recognized antigens are unknown. Sequencing was done on a sample of naive CXCR3+ CD8+ T cells from blood. The meaning of the sample's cell subset or site label: CD45RO-CCR7+CD27+CD95- naive CD8+ T cells expressing CXCR3 (TNR3+). The source of these receptors is a human donor in good health. Some clones in this sample may be carry-over from other donors' samples.

J is TRBJ1-5 and V is TRBV19; with no DNA, the TCRdb D assignment of TRBD1 cannot be verified. The CDR3 covers 15 residues. The V gene's germline CDR1 is LNHDA and CDR2 SQIVND (reference sequence). CDR3 sequence: CASSLRGHLGQPQHF.

The V call is TRBV7-9, the J call TRBJ2-1; the TCRdb call, TRBD2, lacks DNA for checking. Germline CDR1 and CDR2: SEHNR and FQNEAQ (reference sequence). The CDR3 extends over 16 amino acids. CDR3 residues: CASSSLSSGGAWEQFF.

This rearrangement joins TRBV4-2 to TRBJ2-2; no DNA is available, so the TRBD1 call from TCRdb remains unchecked. From germline, CDR1 is LGHNA and CDR2 YNFKEQ. This CDR3 is 16 amino acids long. CDR3 sequence: CASSQEPGGEAGELFF.

The chain is built from TRBV5-6 and TRBJ2-2; TCRdb lists TRBD1, though no DNA is available to test this call. The CDR3 is made up of 16 amino acids. CDR1 and CDR2 (germline): SGHDT, YYEEEE. The CDR3 sequence: CASSFDRGPNTGELFF.

The chain uses TRBV12-3 or TRBV12-4 and TRBJ1-5. This CDR3 has 14 amino acids. CDR3 residues: CASSREGSEGPQHF.